This T cell receptor (beta chain) was identified in a study of T cell repertoires in aging, cancer and after chemotherapy. For the study at large: The full dataset contained several million TCR reads. Notes on the study in general: Median generation probability rose over the chemotherapy interval in each cancer cohort, suggesting rebound thymic output.

This clonotype is deemed medium-sized. Its target is unknown. The template was genomic DNA from peripheral blood, not RNA. The CDR3 runs 14 residues. In germline, CDR1 is SQVTM, CDR2 ANQGSEA. V trimming: 6 bases; J trimming: 2 bases; junction bases outside the gene matches: 5. TRB rearrangements spanning V, D and J were amplified using mixed TRB-A/B primers. Each CDR3 protein is one row after TCRdb ran MiXCR on the multiplex PCR reads. The data contain about 5,700 distinct CDR3 sequences, about 38% of them singletons. V gene TRBV29-1 combines with J gene TRBJ1-4; 8 bases agree with TRBD1. This receptor was obtained from a human donor in good health. The sample was blood. The chain's CDR3 is CSVGYRGTNEKLFF. CDR3 bases: TGCAGCGTCGGTTACAGGGGGACTAATGAAAAACTGTTTTTT.